This TCR beta chain was sequenced during a study of siplizumab effects on memory and regulatory T cells. General study findings and limits: In roughly 80-96% of proliferating CD4+ or CD8+ clones, a naive or memory phenotype could not be assigned. Siplizumab produced a significant drop in alloreactive sequences attributable to unstimulated CD4+ memory cells.

Assays examined 75,000 to 100,000 TCR templates per sample. Generated by immunoSEQ multiplex PCR, the TCRdb table keeps only in-frame clones and is missing some. The data show 75,000 to 100,000 clones, roughly 94% seen once. This clone was picked up a small number of times. Its matching antigen is unknown. Germline V gives CDR1 SGHNT, CDR2 YYREEE (reference sequence). The CDR3 has 15 amino acids. V gave up 4 bases and J gave up 7 bases, with 20 bases separating them. The sequenced sample was non-Treg CD4+ T cells sorted from blood. This clonotype originated in a human donor in good health. This chain uses TRBV5-4 with TRBJ2-5; a possible D gene is TRBD2 (6 bases). CDR3 sequence (DNA): TGTGCCAGCAGCCAGGAAGCGGGCCTCTGGGGGACCCAGTACTTC. As protein: CASSQEAGLWGTQYF.